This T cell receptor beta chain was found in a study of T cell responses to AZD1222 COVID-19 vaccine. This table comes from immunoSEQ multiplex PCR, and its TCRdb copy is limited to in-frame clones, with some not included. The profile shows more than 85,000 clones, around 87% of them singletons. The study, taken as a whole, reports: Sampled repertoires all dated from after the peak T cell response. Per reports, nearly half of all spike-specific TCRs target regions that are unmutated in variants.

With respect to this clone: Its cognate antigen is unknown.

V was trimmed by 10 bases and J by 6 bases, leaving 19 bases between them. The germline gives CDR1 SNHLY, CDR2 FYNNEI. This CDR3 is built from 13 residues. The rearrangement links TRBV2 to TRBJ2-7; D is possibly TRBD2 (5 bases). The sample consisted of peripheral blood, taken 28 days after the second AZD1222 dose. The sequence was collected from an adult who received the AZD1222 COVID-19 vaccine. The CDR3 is CATSGEYMGEQYF. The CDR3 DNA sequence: TGTGCCACCTCCGGGGAGTACATGGGCGAGCAGTACTTC.